This T cell receptor beta chain originates from a study of cytomegalovirus exposure and HLA in healthy donors. V was cut by 6 bases and J by 0 bases, with 14 bases left in between. The CDR3 is made up of 15 amino acids. Per the germline V gene, CDR1 is SNHLY and CDR2 is FYNNEI. Remarks on this clone: The antigen remains unidentified.

Overall study findings and caveats: The study carried out a later analysis of TCR beta sequences. It associated some 15,000 of them with specific HLA alleles at a false discovery rate of 0.05. When a later analysis was performed, an Asian-associated ancestry cluster reportedly had fewer N-insertions than the roughly 690-donor mean.

PCR employed 60 Vbeta and 13 Jbeta primers. Profiled with immunoSEQ multiplex PCR; TCRdb holds only in-frame clones, not every one. There are some 210,000 clones in the sample; 70% to 80% occur only once, and approximately 2% lies in the top ten. This chain links TRBV2 with TRBJ1-1; no firm D call. This TCR derives from a woman between 25 and 40 years old in good health and CMV-seropositive. Sequenced material: PBMCs. CDR3 nucleotides: TGTGCCAGCAGGGTTATACATGGCATGAACACTGAAGCTTTCTTT. Translation: CASRVIHGMNTEAFF.